This paragraph covers one T cell receptor (beta chain) sequence. The antigen remains undetermined. These data belong to a study of T cells in Graves' hyperthyroidism and ophthalmopathy. Study-level points and caveats: Ophthalmopathy was told apart from stable hyperthyroidism by a 13 V-J model. The model forecast ophthalmopathy, anticipating it by a median around 6.5 months before onset.

Used for diagnoses were clinical symptoms, serum thyroxine and TRAb, thyroid ultrasound and orbital computed tomography. An approximately 10 ml volume of fresh peripheral blood provided the PBMCs. Germline CDR1 SGHDT, CDR2 YYEEEE. The CDR3 runs to 15 residues. V dropped 4 bases and J dropped 5 bases, with 18 bases sitting between them. The investigators amplified TCR beta CDR3 regions from RNA transcripts. When the TCR CDR3 underwent first-round RT-PCR, the HTBI primer set was used. TCRdb re-analysed the multiplex PCR reads in MiXCR, keeping a single row per CDR3 protein. The sample gives around 390,000 distinct CDR3 sequences, about 14% of which show up once; around a fifth is in the top ten.

V is TRBV5-6 and J is TRBJ2-5; tentatively, D is TRBD1 (6 bases). Material for sequencing was blood. The receptor was isolated from a woman aged 25 to 39 with Graves' ophthalmopathy. CDR3 in DNA: TGTGCCAGCAGCAGGACAGATCGCGGGCGGGAGACCCAGTACTTC. It encodes CASSRTDRGRETQYF.